The clone carrying this T cell receptor (beta chain) has just a few counts. Antigen: not known. One end of the junction is discordant with germline, which a read error may explain. CDR1 and CDR2 from the germline V gene are SGHVS and FNYEAQ. The CDR3 covers 14 residues. This entry comes from a study of T-cell reconstitution after alpha-beta-depleted transplantation in children. For TCRbeta, the library was prepared with unique molecular identifiers. TCRdb processed the PCR reads anew with MiXCR; each CDR3 protein has one entry. The top ten clones hold 9.5% to 12% of a sample with 300,000 to 350,000 distinct CDR3 sequences, around 25% of them seen once. Study-wide results and limits: At one year after transplant, newly produced T cells mostly accounted for T-cell counts and diversity. Expanded graft clones numbering several hundred reportedly gave rise to alpha-beta T cells about two months after transplant. Certain patients had high TCRbeta diversity at day 60, and it came from recipient T cells and thymic progenitors that survived.

Source: PBMCs, mostly from graft donor cells, taken 180 days after TCRalphabeta/CD19-depleted stem cell transplant. The genes are TRBV7-6 and TRBJ1-2; tentative D call: TRBD1 (6 bases). This clonotype originated in a male patient younger than 18 who had a stem cell transplant for acute lymphoblastic leukemia, so the T cells may come from the graft donor. The chain's CDR3 is CASSLTQGNYGDTF. CDR3 coding DNA: TGTGCCAGCAGCTTAACCCAGGGGAACTATGGCGACACCTTC.